The clone carrying this T cell receptor beta chain showed up many times. Its antigen is undetermined. This sample was included in a study of early T cells in non-severe SARS-CoV-2 infection. Study overall: Unpaired chains resulted from sequencing bulk RNA of unsorted whole blood.

Attached unique molecular identifiers marked individual cDNA molecules. TCRdb redid the calling of the 5' RACE reads with MiXCR, one entry per CDR3 protein. Seen here are some 30,000 distinct CDR3 sequences, under 7.5% observed once, and the top ten hold about two fifths. Notes on the study in general: Database matching using VDJdb favored anti-spike CD8 responses, with private and CD4 specificities left missing.

The receptor was isolated from an adult who was a healthcare worker with PCR-confirmed SARS-CoV-2 infection or an uninfected control (not recorded which). Sequencing was done on a sample of whole blood.

As DNA, the CDR3 is TGTGCCAGCAGCTTGGGGCTAGCGGGACCGAACACCGGGGAGCTGTTTTTT. Its protein is CASSLGLAGPNTGELFF. The chain is built from TRBV7-9 and TRBJ2-2; TRBD2 matches at 9 bases. Losses at the gene ends were 3 bases for V and 0 bases for J; bases not matched to a gene: 5. The CDR3 has 17 residues. The germline CDR1 and CDR2 sequences are SEHNR and FQNEAQ (reference sequence).